These T cell receptor beta chains were read from a single sample in a study of cytomegalovirus exposure and HLA in healthy donors. The protocol was immunoSEQ multiplex PCR, while the TCRdb copy is restricted to in-frame clones and leaves out a portion. The sample comprises approximately 100,000 clones, 65% to 80% of which are singletons, and about a sixth rests with the top ten. What was sequenced was PBMCs. These TCRs come from a man in his fifties or sixties in good health and CMV-seropositive. Both conserved end residues are part of each CDR3. D genes are given only for firm matches. Not every row has a clone size; where given, it reads once, few, many or a size class.

j_call clone_size d_call v_call cdr3_nt cdr3_aa
TRBJ1-2 NA NA TRBV21-1 TGTGCCAGCAGCAAGGGCAATTTCAACTATGGCTACACCTTC CASSKGNFNYGYTF
TRBJ1-2 NA TRBD1 TRBV28 TGTGCCAGCACTCTTACAGGGGCAACCCTCCACTATGGCTACACCTTC CASTLTGATLHYGYTF
TRBJ2-7 NA NA TRBV5-1 TGCGCCAGCAGACCTGTACAGGCCTCCTACGAGCAGTACTTC CASRPVQASYEQYF
TRBJ2-7 NA NA TRBV25-1 TGTGCCAGCAGTGTGGGGGCGCAGGGCGAGCAGTACTTC CASSVGAQGEQYF
TRBJ1-3 NA NA TRBV18 TGTGCCAGCTCACCAAGGGGCCGCACATCCTCTGGAAACACCATATATTTT CASSPRGRTSSGNTIYF
TRBJ1-6 NA NA TRBV4-3 TGCGCCAGCAGCCAAGATTCCACTGCGAACTCCTATAATTCACCCCTCCACTTT CASSQDSTANSYNSPLHF
TRBJ2-5 NA NA TRBV7-9 TGTGCCAGCAGCCCCAGGTCCCCCCTTGGGCAAGAGACCCAGTACTTC CASSPRSPLGQETQYF
TRBJ2-5 NA TRBD2 TRBV5-1 TGCGCCAGCAGCCGGGGAGGGGAGACCCAGTACTTC CASSRGGETQYF
TRBJ2-2 few TRBD1 TRBV6-5 TGTGCCAGCAGTTACTTGGGACAGGGCGGTTCGGGGGAGCTGTTTTTT CASSYLGQGGSGELFF
TRBJ1-1 NA NA TRBV29-1 TGCAGCGTGAATGGGGGACAAAACACTGAAGCTTTCTTT CSVNGGQNTEAFF
TRBJ2-1 few NA TRBV7-2 TGTGCCAGCAGCTTAGTTTTTAGCGGTAACCCCTACAATGAGCAGTTCTTC CASSLVFSGNPYNEQFF
TRBJ1-1 NA NA TRBV20-1 TGCAGTGCTAGAGTGGGACTTGGAGCTTTCTTT CSARVGLGAFF
TRBJ1-3 NA NA TRBV7-9 TGTGCCAGCAGCTTAGGAGGACAGACCCAGAGCTCTGGAAACACCATATATTTT CASSLGGQTQSSGNTIYF
TRBJ1-6 NA NA TRBV2 TGTGCCAGCAGTGAAGCGGGGGCACAAGTTTCGTCACCCCTCCACTTT CASSEAGAQVSSPLHF
TRBJ2-1 NA TRBD2 TRBV6-4 TGTGCCAGCAGTGAGGGGGCGGGGGGGCCCCCCAATGAGCAGTTCTTC CASSEGAGGPPNEQFF
TRBJ2-2 NA TRBD1 TRBV19 TGTGCCAGTAGGGGCAGGACAGGGAAGAACACCGGGGAGCTGTTTTTT CASRGRTGKNTGELFF
TRBJ2-7 NA NA TRBV5-6 TGTGCCAGCAGCTTGTTACAGAGCTACGAGCAGTACTTC CASSLLQSYEQYF
TRBJ1-1 NA NA TRBV29-1 TGCAGCGTTATGGCATCGGGGAACACTGAAGCTTTCTTT CSVMASGNTEAFF
TRBJ2-2 once NA TRBV12-5 TGTGCTAGTGGTTTGGTGGCAGGGATCCATTCGAACACCGGGGAGCTGTTTTTT CASGLVAGIHSNTGELFF
TRBJ1-1 NA NA TRBV9 TGTGCCAGCAGCGTCCAACAGGGTACAGGGACTGAAGCTTTCTTT CASSVQQGTGTEAFF
TRBJ2-1 NA TRBD2 TRBV10-2 TGCGCCAGCAGTGCGGGGGGACCGAATGAGCAGTTCTTC CASSAGGPNEQFF
TRBJ2-3 NA NA TRBV18 TGTGCCAGCTCACCAGTGAGTGCTAGCACAGATACGCAGTATTTT CASSPVSASTDTQYF
TRBJ2-7 NA TRBD1 TRBV29-1 TGCAGCGTTCCGGGGACAGACACCTACGAGCAGTACTTC CSVPGTDTYEQYF
TRBJ1-5 NA TRBD1 TRBV6-1 TGTGCCAGCAGTGAAACAGGGGGCTACAATCAGCCCCAGCATTTT CASSETGGYNQPQHF
TRBJ2-2 NA NA TRBV7-9 TGTGCCAGCAGCCAGGATCCCGTGACGGCGGGCGGGGAGCTGTTTTTT CASSQDPVTAGGELFF
TRBJ2-5 NA NA TRBV28 TGTGCCAGCAGTCGGTACGAGACCCAGTACTTC CASSRYETQYF
TRBJ1-2 NA NA TRBV29-1 NA CSVGQGTLTF
TRBJ2-1 NA TRBD1 TRBV2 TGTGCCAGCAGTGAGAGCAGGGGGTTGGGTGAGCAGTTCTTC CASSESRGLGEQFF
TRBJ2-5 NA NA TRBV12-5 TGTGCTAGTGGTTTGGAGAGTATGGGGCAGGGAGAGACCCAGTACTTC CASGLESMGQGETQYF
TRBJ1-2 NA NA TRBV6-5 TGTGCCAGCAGTGTCTCGGACTTGGGCTATGGCTACACCTTC CASSVSDLGYGYTF
TRBJ2-3 NA NA TRBV2 TGTGCCAGCAGTCACCGGACAGGCACAGATACGCAGTATTTT CASSHRTGTDTQYF
TRBJ2-6 NA NA TRBV6-6 TGTGCCAGCAGGGTCCCGGGATCTGGGGCCAACGTCCTGACTTTC CASRVPGSGANVLTF
TRBJ2-1 NA TRBD2 TRBV9 TGTGCCAGCAGCCTCTGGACTAGCGGGGGGGCTGAGCAGTTCTTC CASSLWTSGGAEQFF
TRBJ2-7 NA NA TRBV18 TGTGCCAGCTCACCAATTCCAGGGCCCGACGAGCAGTACTTC CASSPIPGPDEQYF
TRBJ1-5 NA TRBD1 TRBV30 TGTGCCTGGAGAGGACAGGGCGGCAATCAGCCCCAGCATTTT CAWRGQGGNQPQHF
TRBJ2-7 NA TRBD1 TRBV5-1 TGCGCCAGCAGATGGGACAGCACCTACGAGCAGTACTTC CASRWDSTYEQYF
TRBJ1-4 NA NA TRBV5-1 TGCGCCAGCAGCTTGGCCCTGGGGGCTGGTGAAAAACTGTTTTTT CASSLALGAGEKLFF
TRBJ1-1 NA TRBD1 TRBV15 TGTGCCACCAGCAGAGGGCTTACCCAGGGGGGGAACACTGAAGCTTTCTTT CATSRGLTQGGNTEAFF
TRBJ2-7 NA TRBD1 TRBV5-1 TGCGCCAGCAGCTTGGGCGGCGGACAGGGGGAGCAGTACTTC CASSLGGGQGEQYF
TRBJ1-4 NA NA TRBV5-1 TGCGCCAGCAGCTTCACAGGGTCCGATAATGAAAAACTGTTTTTT CASSFTGSDNEKLFF